Following are 8 T cell receptor beta chains from one sample sequenced in a study of cytomegalovirus exposure and HLA in healthy donors. The PCR contained 60 Vbeta and 13 Jbeta primers. The method was immunoSEQ multiplex PCR; TCRdb's version includes in-frame clones alone and lacks a portion of them. The table shows some 94,000 clones, with 69% occurring only once. The sample taken for sequencing was PBMCs. The receptors derive from a man over 45 in good health and CMV-seronegative.

The chain uses TRBV7-6 and TRBJ1-4, with D tentatively TRBD1 (5 bases). Trimming cost V 4 bases and J 0 bases, with 12 bases left between them. CDR1 SGHVS and CDR2 FNYEAQ come from the germline V gene. This CDR3 has 16 amino acids. CDR3 nucleotide sequence: TGTGCCAGCAGCTCAGGGAACTTTGCAACTAATGAAAAACTGTTTTTT. It is translated as CASSSGNFATNEKLFF.

The chain employs TRBV6-1 and TRBJ2-2; TRBD1 matches 7 bases. This CDR3 is built from 17 residues. The trim removed 2 bases at V and 6 bases at J, leaving 12 bases unmatched. In germline, CDR1 is MNHNS, CDR2 SASEGT. In nucleotides, the CDR3 is TGTGCCAGCAGTGAACCCACCTGGACAGGCAAGTCCGGGGAGCTGTTTTTT. Its translation: CASSEPTWTGKSGELFF.

This chain connects TRBV28 to TRBJ2-7; 13 bases are shared with TRBD2. Per germline, CDR1 MDHEN and CDR2 SYDVKM. V dropped 5 bases and J dropped 6; count of bases not matched to a gene: 10. The CDR3 covers 16 residues. The DNA for the CDR3 is TGTGCCAGCAGTGCCCCCGCGACTAGCGGGGGGATCGAGCAGTACGTC. Translated: CASSAPATSGGIEQYV.

The chain carries TRBV7-2 and TRBJ2-7, with a weak D call TRBD2 (6 bases). CDR1 SGHTA and CDR2 FQGNSA come from the germline V gene. Trimming pared 0 bases from V and 2 bases from J, leaving 8 bases between. The CDR3 sequence is 14 residues long. The CDR3 sequence is CASSLASGTYEQYF. CDR3 bases: TGTGCCAGCAGCTTAGCTAGCGGAACCTACGAGCAGTACTTC. The complete variable domain, with remaining parts taken from reference TRBV7-2 and TRBJ2-7, reads GAGVSQSPSNKVTEKGKDVELRCDPISGHTALYWYRQSLGQGLEFLIYFQGNSAPDKSGLPSDRFSAERTGGSVSTLTIQRTQQEDSAVYLCASSLASGTYEQYFGPGTRLTVT.

The V and J genes are TRBV28 and TRBJ2-3, with a tentative D call TRBD2 (5 bases). The CDR3 is made up of 18 amino acids. Trimming left V 5 bases short and J 2 bases short, with 23 bases between. Germline assignment: CDR1 MDHEN and CDR2 SYDVKM. For the CDR3, the DNA is TGTGCCAGCAGTCCCGGGTACAAGATTAGCGTCTTCACAGATACGCAGTATTTT. This translates into CASSPGYKISVFTDTQYF.

V gene TRBV9 combines with J gene TRBJ1-4; D not certain. Trimming removed 3 bases at V and 0 bases at J, with 12 bases between. CDR3 length: 16 residues. The germline V gene encodes CDR1 SGDLS and CDR2 YYNGEE. For the CDR3, the DNA is TGTGCCAGCAGCGATAGCCCCATTGCAACTAATGAAAAACTGTTTTTT. This encodes CASSDSPIATNEKLFF.

V gene TRBV2 combines with J gene TRBJ1-5; no firm D call. The CDR3 length is 12 residues. From germline, CDR1 is SNHLY and CDR2 FYNNEI. V shed 4 bases and J shed 4 bases, with 5 bases lying between them. The CDR3 loop reads CASSVQNQPQHF. The DNA for the CDR3 is TGTGCCAGCAGTGTACAGAATCAGCCCCAGCATTTT.

The chain has TRBV4-1 and TRBJ2-3; 8 nucleotides line up with TRBD2. Germline CDR1 MGHRA, CDR2 YSYEKL. With V trimmed by 4 bases and J by 8 bases, 2 bases remained unmatched. This CDR3 has 12 residues. CDR3 sequence (DNA): TGCGCCAGCAGCCCCGGGGGGGCTACGCAGTATTTT. This sequence encodes CASSPGGATQYF.